A selection of T cell receptor beta chains follows, all from one sample in a study of early T cells in non-severe SARS-CoV-2 infection. TCRdb re-analysed the 5' RACE reads in MiXCR, keeping a single row per CDR3 protein. The sample yields approximately 32,000 distinct CDR3 sequences, under 4% seen once. Sequencing used whole blood. These receptors all stem from an adult who was a healthcare worker with PCR-confirmed SARS-CoV-2 infection or an uninfected control (not recorded which). Both conserved end residues are part of each CDR3. The D gene is left open where the match is weak. A clone size is listed for some rows: how often the clone was seen (once, few, many), or a class if it is expanded.

clone size	D gene	V gene	J gene	CDR3 protein	CDR3 DNA
many	TRBD1	TRBV11-2	TRBJ2-6	CASSLRPGQGGSGANVLTF	TGTGCCAGCAGCCTCCGTCCGGGACAGGGAGGCTCTGGGGCCAACGTCCTGACTTTC
many	-	TRBV6-6	TRBJ1-1	CASSYWGEAFF	TGTGCCAGCAGTTACTGGGGTGAAGCTTTCTTT
many	-	TRBV20-1	TRBJ2-1	CSAEEVNEQFF	TGCAGTGCTGAGGAAGTAAATGAGCAGTTCTTC
many	TRBD1	TRBV30	TRBJ2-7	CAWGPGTGFVYEQYF	TGTGCCTGGGGGCCGGGGACAGGGTTTGTGTACGAGCAGTACTTC
-	-	TRBV10-2	TRBJ2-2	CASSYRNTGELFF	TGCGCCAGCAGTTACAGGAACACCGGGGAGCTGTTTTTT
-	-	TRBV4-1	TRBJ2-3	CASSQSRGHTDTQYF	TGCGCCAGCAGCCAAAGTCGGGGGCACACAGATACGCAGTATTTT
many	-	TRBV11-2	TRBJ1-2	CASSHNYGYTF	TGTGCCAGCAGCCATAACTATGGCTACACCTTC
many	TRBD1	TRBV9	TRBJ2-2	CASSGQGAGELFF	TGTGCCAGCAGCGGACAGGGTGCCGGGGAGCTGTTTTTT
many	-	TRBV5-1	TRBJ1-1	CASSSIPGATNTEAFF	TGCGCCAGCAGCTCGATTCCCGGGGCGACGAACACTGAAGCTTTCTTT
many	-	TRBV6-2/TRBV6-3	TRBJ1-2	CASSYWTDEVYGYTF	TGTGCCAGCAGTTACTGGACCGATGAAGTCTATGGCTACACCTTC
many	TRBD2	TRBV6-2/TRBV6-3	TRBJ2-7	CASSGLAGPHFSYEQYF	TGTGCCAGCAGCGGACTAGCGGGTCCCCATTTCTCCTACGAGCAGTACTTC
-	TRBD1	TRBV5-4	TRBJ1-2	CASSSKTRGRINYGYTF	TGTGCCAGCAGCTCTAAAACTAGGGGGCGCATAAACTATGGCTACACCTTC
-	-	TRBV18	TRBJ1-2	CASSPPGHYGYTF	TGTGCCAGCTCACCACCGGGACACTATGGCTACACCTTC
many	TRBD2	TRBV2	TRBJ2-3	CASYPLAGVSDTQYF	TGTGCCAGCTATCCGCTAGCGGGAGTTTCAGATACGCAGTATTTT
many	-	TRBV7-2	TRBJ2-3	CATSRQGGPDTQYF	TGTGCCACTTCCCGACAGGGAGGTCCAGATACGCAGTATTTT
many	TRBD1	TRBV24-1	TRBJ1-4	CATSEPTGSGEKLFF	TGTGCCACCAGTGAACCGACAGGGAGCGGCGAAAAACTGTTTTTT
few	-	TRBV20-1	TRBJ2-5	CSALQMGKETQYF	TGCAGTGCCCTACAAATGGGGAAAGAGACCCAGTACTTC
many	-	TRBV5-1	TRBJ2-1	CASSQGYRVGVEQFF	TGCGCCAGCAGCCAAGGGTACAGGGTCGGTGTTGAGCAGTTCTTC
few	TRBD1	TRBV10-2	TRBJ1-5	CASRERDRAQHF	TGCGCCAGCAGGGAAAGGGACAGGGCCCAGCATTTT
-	-	TRBV2	TRBJ1-1	CASRSEVDTEAFF	TGTGCCAGCAGATCCGAGGTGGACACTGAAGCTTTCTTT
-	-	TRBV7-2	TRBJ2-7	CASSLTGTTTYEQYF	TGTGCCAGCAGCTTAACCGGGACGACGACCTACGAGCAGTACTTC
many	-	TRBV12-5	TRBJ1-2	CASGLVRMNYGYTF	TGTGCTAGTGGTTTGGTACGCATGAACTATGGCTACACCTTC
many	TRBD1	TRBV6-5	TRBJ1-1	CASSYFGTGNTEAFF	TGTGCCAGCAGTTACTTCGGGACAGGGAACACTGAAGCTTTCTTT
many	-	TRBV20-1	TRBJ1-2	CSARNQIQAQYGYTF	TGCAGTGCTAGAAACCAAATCCAGGCTCAATATGGCTACACCTTC
many	TRBD1	TRBV12-3/TRBV12-4	TRBJ1-2	CASRSFPGQNYGYTF	TGTGCCAGCAGGTCATTTCCGGGACAGAACTATGGCTACACCTTC
-	-	TRBV6-5	TRBJ1-2	CASSYSWGARPNYGYTF	TGTGCCAGCAGTTACTCATGGGGGGCCCGCCCTAACTATGGCTACACCTTC
many	-	TRBV6-5	TRBJ2-5	CASSYSGPGKTQYF	TGTGCCAGCAGTTACAGCGGCCCGGGGAAGACCCAGTACTTC
many	TRBD2	TRBV20-1	TRBJ2-1	CSARVAGAAYNEQFF	TGCAGTGCTAGGGTAGCGGGAGCCGCCTACAATGAGCAGTTCTTC
many	-	TRBV7-8	TRBJ1-5	CATRQGAGNQPQHF	TGTGCCACTCGCCAGGGCGCGGGCAATCAGCCCCAGCATTTT
many	TRBD1	TRBV7-2	TRBJ1-2	CASSPGQGALGYTF	TGTGCCAGCAGCCCTGGGCAGGGGGCGTTGGGCTACACCTTC
-	TRBD2	TRBV12-5	TRBJ2-3	CASGTVPGLAGGLTDTQYF	TGTGCTAGTGGTACCGTCCCGGGACTAGCGGGGGGGCTCACAGATACGCAGTATTTT
many	-	TRBV4-3	TRBJ1-2	CASSQDSLLQADYGYTF	TGCGCCAGCAGCCAAGACTCCCTCCTCCAAGCGGACTATGGCTACACCTTC
many	-	TRBV7-2	TRBJ2-1	CASSLRSPLGSSYNEQFF	TGTGCCAGCAGCTTAAGGTCACCCCTGGGGAGCTCCTACAATGAGCAGTTCTTC
few	-	TRBV29-1	TRBJ2-1	CSVSPIVDEQFF	TGCAGCGTCTCCCCTATAGTAGATGAGCAGTTCTTC
many	-	TRBV29-1	TRBJ2-3	CSVANGLITDTQYF	TGCAGCGTTGCCAACGGACTGATCACAGATACGCAGTATTTT
many	-	TRBV20-1	TRBJ2-3	CSARVTDTQYF	TGCAGTGCTAGGGTAACAGATACGCAGTATTTT
many	TRBD2	TRBV14	TRBJ2-7	CASSVRGGSYEQYF	TGTGCCAGCAGCGTCCGGGGGGGCTCCTACGAGCAGTACTTC
many	-	TRBV4-1	TRBJ1-1	CASSRSGDSNTEAFF	TGCGCCAGCAGCCGTTCTGGGGATTCGAACACTGAAGCTTTCTTT
many	-	TRBV30	TRBJ1-1	CAWIRDTQFTEAFF	TGTGCCTGGATACGGGACACCCAATTCACTGAAGCTTTCTTT
many	TRBD1	TRBV28	TRBJ1-2	CVSMGQGTANYGYTF	TGTGTCAGCATGGGACAGGGGACTGCTAACTATGGCTACACCTTC
-	-	TRBV4-2	TRBJ2-7	CASSQDTARTPYEQYF	TGTGCCAGCAGCCAAGATACAGCCCGGACCCCCTACGAGCAGTACTTC
many	-	TRBV29-1	TRBJ2-5	CSVGGLRGETQYF	TGCAGCGTTGGCGGGCTGAGGGGAGAGACCCAGTACTTC
many	TRBD2	TRBV9	TRBJ2-4	CASSPGTSGSLAKNIQYF	TGTGCCAGCAGCCCTGGGACTAGCGGGTCCTTAGCCAAAAACATTCAGTACTTC
medium-sized	TRBD1	TRBV5-4	TRBJ2-1	CASSSRQGASSYNEQFF	TGTGCCAGCAGCTCTCGACAGGGCGCAAGCTCCTACAATGAGCAGTTCTTC
many	-	TRBV7-7	TRBJ2-2	CASSPYIDTGELFF	TGTGCCAGCAGCCCATACATCGATACCGGGGAGCTGTTTTTT
-	-	TRBV7-6	TRBJ2-2	CASSPFPRGSTGELFF	TGTGCCAGCAGCCCGTTTCCGAGGGGCAGCACCGGGGAGCTGTTTTTT
many	-	TRBV30	TRBJ2-7	CAWRAPRFSYEQYF	TGTGCCTGGAGGGCCCCCAGGTTCTCCTACGAGCAGTACTTC
-	-	TRBV6-5	TRBJ1-4	CASSREWGSNEKLFF	TGTGCCAGCAGTCGCGAGTGGGGGTCTAATGAAAAACTGTTTTTT